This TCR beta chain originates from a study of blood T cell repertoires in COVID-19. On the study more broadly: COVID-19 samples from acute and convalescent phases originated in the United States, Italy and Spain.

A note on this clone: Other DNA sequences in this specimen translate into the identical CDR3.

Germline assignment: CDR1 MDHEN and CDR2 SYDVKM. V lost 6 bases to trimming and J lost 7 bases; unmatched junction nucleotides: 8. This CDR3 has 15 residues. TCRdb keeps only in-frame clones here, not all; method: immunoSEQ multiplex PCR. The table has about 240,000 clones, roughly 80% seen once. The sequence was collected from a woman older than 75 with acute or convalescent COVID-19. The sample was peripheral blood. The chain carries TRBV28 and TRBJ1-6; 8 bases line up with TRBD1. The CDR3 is CASSSRTGWNSPLHF. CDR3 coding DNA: TGTGCCAGCAGCTCTAGGACAGGGTGGAATTCACCCCTCCACTTT.